This T cell receptor (beta chain) stems from a study of Ad26.COV2.S vaccination and SARS-CoV-2 variants. To note about this clone: The antigen is undetermined.

CDR3 length: 15 amino acids. Germline V gives CDR1 SGHVS, CDR2 FQNEAQ. Trimming took 5 bases from V and 5 from J; bases not matched to a gene: 8. General study results and limits: Measurement of non-spike TCR breadth gave similar results in vaccine and placebo recipients.

Sequenced by immunoSEQ multiplex PCR; TCRdb stores in-frame clones only, minus some. The sample holds about 400,000 clones, roughly 88% seen once. Noted treatment: some 20 received Ad26.COV2.S at low or high dose, single or two shots; 5 received placebo; per-sample allocation not given. At day 63 after the first vaccine or placebo injection, samples were drawn. Built on an Ad26 vector, the vaccine expressed Wuhan-strain SARS-CoV-2 spike. The V call is TRBV7-8, the J call TRBJ1-5; TRBD1 matches at 8 bases. The starting material was peripheral blood, obtained in a trial of Ad26.COV2.S vaccine versus placebo. The source is a person between 18 and 60 years old who received the Ad26.COV2.S COVID-19 vaccine or a placebo. Here the CDR3 DNA reads TGTGCCAGCAGCGGAAGAGGGACAGGTGATCAGCCCCAGCATTTT. It codes for CASSGRGTGDQPQHF.